The 25 T cell receptor beta chains in this list originate from one sample, sequenced in a study of read filtering for tumor transcriptome and immune sequencing. This library used about 400 ng RNA and molecular barcoded adaptors spanning alpha/delta and beta/gamma chains. TCRdb used MiXCR to reprocess the reads, holding one entry per CDR3 protein. The repertoire holds around 60,000 distinct CDR3 sequences, with approximately 20% as singletons. The source material was a population of CD138-negative cells sorted from bone marrow. These receptors all stem from a donor aged 40 or over with multiple myeloma.

This clonotype showed up many times. The V call is TRBV20-1, the J call TRBJ2-7, with D perhaps matching TRBD1 (5 bases). The CDR3 is 14 amino acids. The V gene's germline CDR1 is DFQATT and CDR2 SNEGSKA (reference sequence). Trimming left V 0 bases short and J 3 bases short, with 12 bases between. The CDR3 DNA is TGCAGTGCTAGAGATCAAGGGCAGGGCTACGAGCAGTACTTC. This gives the protein CSARDQGQGYEQYF.

Ten or more counts support this clonotype. V is TRBV9 and J is TRBJ2-3, with D unresolved. Deletions cut 0 bases from V and 0 bases from J, with 8 bases between. The CDR3 totals 15 residues. CDR1 SGDLS and CDR2 YYNGEE come from the germline V gene. CDR3 region: CASSVASLSTDTQYF. For the CDR3, the DNA is TGTGCCAGCAGCGTAGCTTCACTTAGCACAGATACGCAGTATTTT.

About this clonotype: A much larger clone lies a single base off, so this may be a read error. The chain joins TRBV20-1 to TRBJ2-7, with 9 bases matching TRBD2. This CDR3 region has 13 residues. Germline lookup yields CDR1 DFQATT and CDR2 SNEGSKA (reference sequence). The CDR3 loop reads CSASSGTSYEQHF. CDR3 sequence (DNA): TGCAGTGCTAGCTCCGGGACTAGCTACGAGCAGCACTTC.

This clonotype came up many times. The chain joins TRBV11-1 to TRBJ2-3, with 7 bases lining up with TRBD1. The CDR3 contains 15 residues. Germline V CDR1 and CDR2: SGHAT, FQDESV (reference sequence). V gave up 2 bases and J gave up 1 base; unmatched junction bases: 3. This CDR3 reads CASSLQGQGTDTQYF. The CDR3 DNA sequence: TGTGCCAGCAGCTTACAAGGACAGGGCACAGATACGCAGTATTTT. Using reference TRBV11-1 and TRBJ2-3 for the parts outside the CDR3, the full variable domain is EAEVAQSPRYKITEKSQAVAFWCDPISGHATLYWYRQILGQGPELLVQFQDESVVDDSQLPKDRFSAERLKGVDSTLKIQPAELGDSAMYLCASSLQGQGTDTQYFGPGTRLTVL.

This clonotype showed up many times. The chain uses TRBV7-8 and TRBJ1-1; D gene ambiguous. The CDR3 spans 14 residues. Trimming left V 5 bases short and J 0 bases short, with 10 bases between. The germline V gene has CDR1 SGHVS and CDR2 FQNEAQ. The CDR3 loop reads CASSPELVNTEAFF. The CDR3 nucleotides read TGTGCCAGCAGCCCCGAACTGGTGAACACTGAAGCTTTCTTT.

To note about this clonotype: A read error may explain this, as a much larger clone is one base away. The rearrangement joins TRBV20-1 to TRBJ2-3; D gene ambiguous. The CDR3 extends over 12 amino acids. Germline V lookup: CDR1 DFQATT, CDR2 SNEGSKA (reference sequence). Trimming removed 6 bases from V and 8 bases from J, with 15 bases in between. The CDR3 here is CSAQSQSATQYF. For the CDR3, the DNA is TGCAGTGCCCAGAGCCAGTCAGCTACGCAGTATTTT.

This clonotype was seen at least ten times. This chain links TRBV6-5 with TRBJ1-5; the D gene is possibly TRBD1 (5 bases). The length of the CDR3 is 13 residues. The V end was cut by 0 bases, the J end by 8 bases, with 8 bases between. Germline V lookup: CDR1 MNHEY, CDR2 SVGAGI. The CDR3 nucleotides are TGTGCCAGCAGTTACTCCAGGGAGGAGCCCCAGCATTTT. Protein: CASSYSREEPQHF.

This clonotype was seen ten or more times. The chain employs TRBV18 and TRBJ2-2; 8 bases are shared with TRBD1. The CDR3 extends over 15 amino acids. In germline, CDR1 is KGHSH, CDR2 LQKENI. V dropped 3 bases and J dropped 7; count of bases not matched to a gene: 7. The CDR3 loop is CASSPGQGSIGELFF. In DNA form, the CDR3 reads TGTGCCAGCTCACCCGGACAGGGATCTATCGGGGAGCTGTTTTTT. Together with reference TRBV18 and TRBJ2-2, the CDR3 gives the full variable domain: NAGVMQNPRHLVRRRGQEARLRCSPMKGHSHVYWYRQLPEEGLKFMVYLQKENIIDESGMPKERFSAEFPKEGPSILRIQQVVRGDSAAYFCASSPGQGSIGELFFGEGSRLTVL.

This clonotype was observed many times. The rearrangement uses TRBV20-1 and TRBJ2-1, with a possible D match to TRBD2 (6 bases). Deletions cut 5 bases from V and 9 bases from J, with 20 bases between. The germline V gene encodes CDR1 DFQATT and CDR2 SNEGSKA (reference sequence). This CDR3 is 14 amino acids long. The DNA for the CDR3 is TGCAGTGCTTCTAGATTCGGGGACTCATTTGAGCAGTTCTTC. Translating gives CSASRFGDSFEQFF.

This clonotype has at least ten counts. CDR3 in amino acids: CSAREQGRSYQPQHF. The CDR3 DNA follows: TGCAGTGCTAGAGAACAGGGGCGCTCTTATCAGCCCCAGCATTTT. The rearrangement links TRBV20-1 to TRBJ1-5; TRBD1 matches at 7 bases. The CDR3 is made up of 15 amino acids. Germline V gene data show CDR1 as DFQATT and CDR2 as SNEGSKA (reference sequence). The trim removed 0 bases at V and 5 bases at J, leaving 7 bases unmatched.

This clonotype was counted at least ten times. The chain carries TRBV6-1 and TRBJ2-1; 7 bases fit TRBD2. CDR1 is MNHNS and CDR2 is SASEGT in the germline V gene. J was trimmed by 4 bases and V by 6 bases; bases with no gene match: 6. This CDR3 spans 14 amino acids. CDR3: CASRSLAEYNEQFF. The CDR3 DNA reads as TGTGCCAGCAGATCCCTAGCGGAGTACAATGAGCAGTTCTTC.

This clonotype was detected ten times or more. The V call is TRBV28, the J call TRBJ1-5; D call uncertain. The ends were cut back, 3 bases at V and 0 bases at J, with 6 bases in the middle. CDR3 length: 14 residues. Germline loops: CDR1 MDHEN, CDR2 SYDVKM. In DNA form, the CDR3 reads TGTGCCAGCAGTTTGGCACCTAGCAATCAGCCCCAGCATTTT. Translated, it gives CASSLAPSNQPQHF.

This clonotype has just a few counts. The V call is TRBV20-1, the J call TRBJ2-5; TRBD1 matches 9 bases. Germline CDR1 is DFQATT and CDR2 is SNEGSKA (reference sequence). CDR3 length equals 15 residues. The junction had 9 bases not matched to a gene; V was cut back by 3 bases and J by 4 bases. CDR3 sequence: CSASLGTGLRETQYF. For the CDR3, the DNA is TGCAGTGCTAGCCTCGGGACAGGGTTAAGAGAGACCCAGTACTTC.

This clonotype was picked up many times. The chain recombines TRBV10-3 with TRBJ1-5; the match to TRBD1 covers 9 bases. Per germline, CDR1 ENHRY and CDR2 SYGVKD. V was pared by 10 bases and J by 4 bases, with 8 bases of the junction left unmatched. The CDR3 length is 14 residues. The CDR3 coding sequence is TGTGCCACCGGGACAGGGATAAAGAATCAGCCCCAGCATTTT. Its translation: CATGTGIKNQPQHF.

J is TRBJ2-5 and V is TRBV19; 8 bases map to TRBD1. The CDR3 extends over 15 amino acids. Per the germline V gene, CDR1 is LNHDA and CDR2 is SQIVND (reference sequence). Trimming at V came to 5 bases and at J to 7 bases, leaving 12 bases not matched to a gene. Here the CDR3 reads CASSPVIPGGGTQYF. The CDR3 region has the DNA TGTGCCAGTAGTCCGGTCATTCCAGGGGGCGGGACCCAGTACTTC. Filled out from reference TRBV19 and TRBJ2-5, the complete variable domain reads DGGITQSPKYLFRKEGQNVTLSCEQNLNHDAMYWYRQDPGQGLRLIYYSQIVNDFQKGDIAEGYSVSREKKESFPLTVTSAQKNPTAFYLCASSPVIPGGGTQYFGPGTRLLVL.

This clonotype has a count of ten or more. V is TRBV5-1 and J is TRBJ2-3, with TRBD2 matching over 8 bases. The CDR3 extends over 14 amino acids. The germline CDR1 and CDR2 sequences are SGHRS and YFSETQ. V was clipped by 6 bases and J by 4 bases; unmatched bases: 7. CDR3 DNA sequence: TGCGCCAGCATTAATAGCGGGGAGGCAGATACGCAGTATTTT. Its translation is CASINSGEADTQYF.

This clonotype was picked up many times. This chain uses TRBV5-6 with TRBJ2-3, with 9 bases lining up with TRBD1. The CDR3 contains 16 residues. Looked up from germline, CDR1 is SGHDT and CDR2 is YYEEEE. J lost 2 bases, V lost 1 base, and 5 bases had no gene match. The CDR3 reads CASSLKGQGPTDTQYF. The DNA for the CDR3 is TGTGCCAGCAGCTTGAAAGGACAGGGGCCCACAGATACGCAGTATTTT.

In regard to this clonotype: With a much larger clone just one base away, this may be a read error. The gene calls are TRBV28 and TRBJ2-5; D is perhaps TRBD1 (5 bases). The length of the CDR3 is 15 residues. Germline V gene lookup returns CDR1 MDHEN and CDR2 SYDVKM. In DNA form, the CDR3 reads TGTGCCAGCAGTGGCCCCGGGTGGGGCCAAGGGACCCAGTACTTC. Its translation is CASSGPGWGQGTQYF.

This clonotype has a count of ten or more. V is TRBV5-1 and J is TRBJ1-6; D remains unclear. Germline CDR1 is SGHRS and CDR2 is YFSETQ. With 0 bases removed from V and 5 bases from J, the gap between germline ends came to 9 bases. This CDR3 contains 15 residues. The CDR3 region is CASSLEVADNSPLHF. The CDR3 region has the DNA TGCGCCAGCAGCTTGGAGGTGGCGGATAATTCACCCCTCCACTTT.

On this clonotype itself: At one end, the junction sequence differs from germline, possibly due to a read error. J is TRBJ2-1 and V is TRBV11-1, with D hard to call. Germline V gene lookup returns CDR1 SGHAT and CDR2 FQDESV (reference sequence). The CDR3 totals 13 residues. CDR3 sequence: CAGSLLRQNELFF. The CDR3 nucleotides read TGTGCCGGCAGCTTATTGAGACAAAATGAGCTGTTCTTC.

This clonotype was seen repeatedly, ten times or more. The rearrangement uses TRBV5-6 and TRBJ2-5; 8 bases align to TRBD1. Trimming took 3 bases from V and 1 from J; bases not matched to a gene: 2. Germline V lookup: CDR1 SGHDT, CDR2 YYEEEE. The CDR3 is 14 residues long. CDR3 region: CASSSDRVQETQYF. Here the CDR3 DNA reads TGTGCCAGCAGCTCGGACAGGGTCCAAGAGACCCAGTACTTC.

The rearrangement joins TRBV18 to TRBJ2-7; D perhaps matches TRBD2 (6 bases). V lost 5 bases to trimming and J lost 5 bases, with 19 bases between them. Germline V gene data show CDR1 as KGHSH and CDR2 as LQKENI. The CDR3 totals 15 residues. CDR3 bases: TGTGCCAGCTCAATCGGGGGAGGTTCGCGGAACGAGCAGTACTTC. It is translated as CASSIGGGSRNEQYF. Complete variable domain (other parts from reference TRBV18 and TRBJ2-7): NAGVMQNPRHLVRRRGQEARLRCSPMKGHSHVYWYRQLPEEGLKFMVYLQKENIIDESGMPKERFSAEFPKEGPSILRIQQVVRGDSAAYFCASSIGGGSRNEQYFGPGTRLTVT.

This clonotype was found a few times. The CDR3 protein is CASSLTGGPDEQYF. CDR3 nucleotide sequence: TGTGCCAGCAGCTTGACGGGAGGGCCGGACGAGCAGTACTTC. V usage is TRBV11-2 and J usage is TRBJ2-7; 8 bases fit TRBD2. The CDR3 length is 14 residues. Trimming cost V 3 bases and J 5 bases; bases outside gene matches: 6. Germline V gene data show CDR1 as SGHAT and CDR2 as FQNNGV.

Ten or more counts support this clonotype. The V and J genes are TRBV12-3 or TRBV12-4 and TRBJ1-5, with 9 bases that match TRBD1. The junction had 6 bases not matched to a gene; V was cut back by 5 bases and J by 4 bases. This CDR3 is built from 15 residues. This CDR3 is CASSPGTGLNQPQHF. DNA for the CDR3: TGTGCCAGCAGTCCCGGGACAGGGTTGAATCAGCCCCAGCATTTT.

This clonotype was picked up many times. J is TRBJ2-7 and V is TRBV6-5; tentatively, D is TRBD2 (5 bases). The germline V gene has CDR1 MNHEY and CDR2 SVGAGI. Trimming shortened V by 6 bases and J by 4 bases, and 7 bases separated the two germline ends. The CDR3 has 11 residues. The CDR3 DNA sequence: TGTGCCAGCAGACGGGAATACGAGCAGTACTTC. Its protein is CASRREYEQYF.